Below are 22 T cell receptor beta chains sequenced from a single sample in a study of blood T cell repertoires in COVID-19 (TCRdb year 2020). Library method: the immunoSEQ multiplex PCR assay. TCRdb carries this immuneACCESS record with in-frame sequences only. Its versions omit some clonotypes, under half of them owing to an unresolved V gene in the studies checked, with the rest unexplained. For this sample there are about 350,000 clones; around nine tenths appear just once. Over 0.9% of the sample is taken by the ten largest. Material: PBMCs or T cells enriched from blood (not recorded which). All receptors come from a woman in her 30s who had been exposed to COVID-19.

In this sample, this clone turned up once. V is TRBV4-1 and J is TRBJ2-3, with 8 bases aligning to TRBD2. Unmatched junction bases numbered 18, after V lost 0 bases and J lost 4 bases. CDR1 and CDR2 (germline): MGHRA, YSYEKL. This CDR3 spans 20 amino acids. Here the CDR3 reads CASSQEVVAGRVGPADTQYF. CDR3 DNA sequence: TGCGCCAGCAGCCAAGAGGTAGTAGCGGGACGCGTTGGGCCAGCAGATACGCAGTATTTT.

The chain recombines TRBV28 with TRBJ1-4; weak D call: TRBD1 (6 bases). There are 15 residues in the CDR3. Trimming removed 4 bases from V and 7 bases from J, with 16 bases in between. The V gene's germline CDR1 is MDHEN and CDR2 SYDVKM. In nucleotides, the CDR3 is TGTGCCAGCAGTTCCTTACAGGGAGGGAGTGAAAAACTGTTTTTT. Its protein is CASSSLQGGSEKLFF.

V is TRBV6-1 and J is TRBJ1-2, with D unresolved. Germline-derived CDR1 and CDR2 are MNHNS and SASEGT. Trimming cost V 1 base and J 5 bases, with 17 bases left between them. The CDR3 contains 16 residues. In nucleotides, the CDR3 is TGTGCCAGCAGTGAAGACGGGTTCGGCAGAGGATATGGCTACACCTTC. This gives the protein CASSEDGFGRGYGYTF.

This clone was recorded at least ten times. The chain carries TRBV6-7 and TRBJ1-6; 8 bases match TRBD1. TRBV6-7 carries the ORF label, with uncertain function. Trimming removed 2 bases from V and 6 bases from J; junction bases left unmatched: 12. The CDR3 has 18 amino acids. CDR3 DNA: TGTGCCAGCAGTTACCCAACCATACAGGGGGTAGGTAATTCACCCCTCCACTTT. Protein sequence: CASSYPTIQGVGNSPLHF.

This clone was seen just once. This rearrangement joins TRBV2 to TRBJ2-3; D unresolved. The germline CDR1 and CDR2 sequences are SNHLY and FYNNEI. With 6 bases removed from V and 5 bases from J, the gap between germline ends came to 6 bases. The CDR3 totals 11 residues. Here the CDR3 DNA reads TGTGCCAGCAGGTACAAAGATACGCAGTATTTT. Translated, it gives CASRYKDTQYF.

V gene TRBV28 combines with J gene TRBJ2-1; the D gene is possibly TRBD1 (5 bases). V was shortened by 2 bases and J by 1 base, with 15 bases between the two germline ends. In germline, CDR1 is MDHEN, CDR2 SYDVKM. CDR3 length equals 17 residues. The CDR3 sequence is CASSLALGVGSYNEQFF. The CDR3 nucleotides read TGTGCCAGCAGTTTAGCGCTAGGGGTAGGGTCCTACAATGAGCAGTTCTTC.

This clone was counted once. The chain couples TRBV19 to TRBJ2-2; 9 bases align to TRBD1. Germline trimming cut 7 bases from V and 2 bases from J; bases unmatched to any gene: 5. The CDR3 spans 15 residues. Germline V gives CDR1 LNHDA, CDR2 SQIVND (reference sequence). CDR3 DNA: TGTGCCAGTAAATGGACAGGGGAAAACACCGGGGAGCTGTTTTTT. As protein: CASKWTGENTGELFF.

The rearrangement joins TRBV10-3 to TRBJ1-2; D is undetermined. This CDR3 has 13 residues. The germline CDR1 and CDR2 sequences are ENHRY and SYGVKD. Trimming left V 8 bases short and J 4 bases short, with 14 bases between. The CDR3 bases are TGTGCCATCGCTGGTACGAATAGCTATGGCTACACCTTC. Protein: CAIAGTNSYGYTF.

The CDR3 loop is CASSLSWGLYEQYF. The CDR3 bases are TGTGCCAGCAGTTTATCCTGGGGCTTATACGAGCAGTACTTC. V gene TRBV27 combines with J gene TRBJ2-7, with a possible D match to TRBD1 (5 bases). Germline V gene sequence: CDR1 MNHEY, CDR2 SMNVEV (reference sequence). The CDR3 has 14 residues. V lost 0 bases, J lost 4 bases, and 10 bases lay in between.

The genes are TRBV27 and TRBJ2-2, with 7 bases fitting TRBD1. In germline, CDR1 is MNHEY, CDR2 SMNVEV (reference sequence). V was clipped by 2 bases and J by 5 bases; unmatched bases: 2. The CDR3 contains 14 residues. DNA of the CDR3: TGTGCCAGCAGTTTAATACAGGGGACCGGGGAGCTGTTTTTT. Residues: CASSLIQGTGELFF.

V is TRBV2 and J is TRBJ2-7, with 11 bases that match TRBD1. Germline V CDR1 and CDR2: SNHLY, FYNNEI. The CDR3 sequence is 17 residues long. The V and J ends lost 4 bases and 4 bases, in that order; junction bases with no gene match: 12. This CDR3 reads CASSGYSSGQGVYEQYF. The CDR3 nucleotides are TGTGCCAGCAGTGGGTATTCTTCGGGACAGGGGGTTTACGAGCAGTACTTC.

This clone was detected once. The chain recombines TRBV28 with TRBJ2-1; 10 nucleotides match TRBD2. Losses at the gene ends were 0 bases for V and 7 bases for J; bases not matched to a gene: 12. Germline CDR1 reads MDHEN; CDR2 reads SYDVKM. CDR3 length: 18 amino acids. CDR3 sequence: CASSLCLLLSGRANEQFF. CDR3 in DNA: TGTGCCAGCAGTTTATGCCTCCTACTGAGCGGGAGGGCGAATGAGCAGTTCTTC. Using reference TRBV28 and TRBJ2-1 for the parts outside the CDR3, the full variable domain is DVKVTQSSRYLVKRTGEKVFLECVQDMDHENMFWYRQDPGLGLRLIYFSYDVKMKEKGDIPEGYSVSREKKERFSLILESASTNQTSMYLCASSLCLLLSGRANEQFFGPGTRLTVL.

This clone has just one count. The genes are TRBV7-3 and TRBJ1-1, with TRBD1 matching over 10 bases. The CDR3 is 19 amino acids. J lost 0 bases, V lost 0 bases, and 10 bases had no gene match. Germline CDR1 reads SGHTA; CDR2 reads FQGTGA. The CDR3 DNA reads TGTGCCAGCAGCTTAACGGTGGATTGGGACAGGGGACTGAACACTGAAGCTTTCTTT. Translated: CASSLTVDWDRGLNTEAFF.

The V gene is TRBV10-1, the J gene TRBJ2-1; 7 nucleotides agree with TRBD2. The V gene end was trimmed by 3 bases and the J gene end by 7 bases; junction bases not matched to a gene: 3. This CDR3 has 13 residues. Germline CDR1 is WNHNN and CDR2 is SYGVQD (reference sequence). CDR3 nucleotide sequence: TGCGCCAGCAGTGACGGCGGGGGAAATGAGCAGTTCTTC. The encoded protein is CASSDGGGNEQFF.

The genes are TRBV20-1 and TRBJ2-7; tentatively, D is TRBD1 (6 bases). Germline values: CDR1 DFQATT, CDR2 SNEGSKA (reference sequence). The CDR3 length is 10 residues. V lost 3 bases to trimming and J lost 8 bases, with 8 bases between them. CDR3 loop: CSARDRKQYF. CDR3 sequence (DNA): TGCAGTGCTAGGGACAGAAAGCAGTACTTC.

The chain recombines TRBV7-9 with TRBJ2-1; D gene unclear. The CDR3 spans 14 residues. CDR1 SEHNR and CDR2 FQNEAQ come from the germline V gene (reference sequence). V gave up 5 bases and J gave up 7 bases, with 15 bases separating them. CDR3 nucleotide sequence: TGTGCCAGCAGCCCATCCCCCTTACGGAATGAGCAGTTCTTC. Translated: CASSPSPLRNEQFF.

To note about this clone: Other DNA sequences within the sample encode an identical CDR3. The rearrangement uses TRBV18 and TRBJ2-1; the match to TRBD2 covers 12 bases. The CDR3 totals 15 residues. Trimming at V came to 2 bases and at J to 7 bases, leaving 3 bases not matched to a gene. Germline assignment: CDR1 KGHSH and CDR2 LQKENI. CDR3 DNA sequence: TGTGCCAGCTCACCAGGCCTAGCGGGAGGGAATGAGCAGTTCTTC. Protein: CASSPGLAGGNEQFF.

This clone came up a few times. CDR3 loop: CASSLGAGLPTEQFF. CDR3 DNA sequence: TGCGCCAGCAGCTTGGGAGCGGGCCTACCCACTGAGCAGTTCTTC. The gene calls are TRBV5-1 and TRBJ2-1; TRBD2 might be the D (6 bases). The V gene's germline CDR1 is SGHRS and CDR2 YFSETQ. The CDR3 contains 15 residues. Trimming removed 0 bases at V and 9 bases at J, with 16 bases between.

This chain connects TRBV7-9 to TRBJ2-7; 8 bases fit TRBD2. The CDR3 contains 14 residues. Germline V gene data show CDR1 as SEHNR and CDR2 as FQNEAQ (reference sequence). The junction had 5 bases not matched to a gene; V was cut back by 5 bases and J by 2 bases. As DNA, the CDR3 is TGTGCCAGCAGCCCAGGACTAGCCACCTACGAGCAGTACTTC. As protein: CASSPGLATYEQYF.

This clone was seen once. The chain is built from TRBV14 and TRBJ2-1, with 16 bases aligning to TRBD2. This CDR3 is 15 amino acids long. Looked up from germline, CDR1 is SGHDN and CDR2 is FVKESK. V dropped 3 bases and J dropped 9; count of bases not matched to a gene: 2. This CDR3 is CASSQGLAGGGEQFF. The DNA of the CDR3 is TGTGCCAGCAGCCAGGGACTAGCGGGAGGGGGTGAGCAGTTCTTC. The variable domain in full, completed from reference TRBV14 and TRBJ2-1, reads EAGVTQFPSHSVIEKGQTVTLRCDPISGHDNLYWYRRVMGKEIKFLLHFVKESKQDESGMPNNRFLAERTGGTYSTLKVQPAELEDSGVYFCASSQGLAGGGEQFFGPGTRLTVL.

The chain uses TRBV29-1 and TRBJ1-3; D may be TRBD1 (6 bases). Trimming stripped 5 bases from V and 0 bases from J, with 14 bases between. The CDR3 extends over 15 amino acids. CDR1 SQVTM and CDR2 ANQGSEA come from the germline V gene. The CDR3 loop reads CSVSARGPSGNTIYF. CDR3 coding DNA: TGCAGCGTTTCAGCCAGGGGCCCCTCTGGAAACACCATATATTTT.

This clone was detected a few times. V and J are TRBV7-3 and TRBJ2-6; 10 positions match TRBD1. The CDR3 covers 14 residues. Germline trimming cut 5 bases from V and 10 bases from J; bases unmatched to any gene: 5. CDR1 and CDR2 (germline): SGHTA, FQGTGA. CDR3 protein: CASSPGQGDNVLTF. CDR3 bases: TGTGCCAGCAGCCCCGGACAGGGGGATAACGTCCTGACTTTC. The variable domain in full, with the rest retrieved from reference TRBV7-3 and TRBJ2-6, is GAGVSQTPSNKVTEKGKYVELRCDPISGHTALYWYRQSLGQGPEFLIYFQGTGAADDSGLPNDRFFAVRPEGSVSTLKIQRTERGDSAVYLCASSPGQGDNVLTFGAGSRLTVL.